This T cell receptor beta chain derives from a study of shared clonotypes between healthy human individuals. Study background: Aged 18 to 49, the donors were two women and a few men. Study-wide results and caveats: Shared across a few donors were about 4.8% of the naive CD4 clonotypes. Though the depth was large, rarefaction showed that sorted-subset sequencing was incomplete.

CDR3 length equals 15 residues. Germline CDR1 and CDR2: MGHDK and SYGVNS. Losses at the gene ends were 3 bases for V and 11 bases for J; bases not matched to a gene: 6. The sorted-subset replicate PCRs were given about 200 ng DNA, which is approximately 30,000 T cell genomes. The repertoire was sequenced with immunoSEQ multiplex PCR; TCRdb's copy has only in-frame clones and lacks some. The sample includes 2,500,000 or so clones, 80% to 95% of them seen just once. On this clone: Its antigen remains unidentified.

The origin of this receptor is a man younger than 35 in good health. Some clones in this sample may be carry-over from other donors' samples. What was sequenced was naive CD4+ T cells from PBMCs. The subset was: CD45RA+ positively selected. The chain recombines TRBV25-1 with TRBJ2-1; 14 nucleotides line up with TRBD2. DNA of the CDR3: TGTGCCAGCAGTGACTCTCGGACTAGCGGGAGGAAGCAGTTCTTC. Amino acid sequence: CASSDSRTSGRKQFF.